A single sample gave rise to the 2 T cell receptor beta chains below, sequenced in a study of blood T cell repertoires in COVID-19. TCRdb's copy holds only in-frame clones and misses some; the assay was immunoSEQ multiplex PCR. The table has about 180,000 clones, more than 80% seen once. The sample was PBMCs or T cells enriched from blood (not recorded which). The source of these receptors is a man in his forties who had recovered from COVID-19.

For the CDR3, the DNA is TGTGCCAGCAGGCCCCTGGAGGATCTCTACGAGCAGTACTTC. Translation: CASRPLEDLYEQYF. The chain employs TRBV6-5 and TRBJ2-7; perhaps TRBD2 as D (5 bases). The CDR3 is 14 residues long. Between the trimmed V and J ends, which lost 6 bases and 3 bases, there was a span of 15 bases. Germline values: CDR1 MNHEY, CDR2 SVGAGI.

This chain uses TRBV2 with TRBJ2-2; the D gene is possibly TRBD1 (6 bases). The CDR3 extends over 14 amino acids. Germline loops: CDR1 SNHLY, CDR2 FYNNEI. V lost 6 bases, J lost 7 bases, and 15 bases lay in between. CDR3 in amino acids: CASRFQGFSGELFF. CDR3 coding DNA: TGTGCCAGCAGATTTCAGGGGTTTAGCGGGGAGCTGTTTTTT.